A selection of T cell receptor beta chains follows, all from one sample in a study of blood T cell repertoires in COVID-19. Sequenced by immunoSEQ multiplex PCR; TCRdb stores in-frame clones only, minus some. The data show a few hundred thousand clones, roughly 89% seen once. Sequencing was performed on PBMCs or T cells enriched from blood (not recorded which). Every receptor here comes from a woman in her forties or fifties who had recovered from COVID-19. Both conserved end residues are part of each CDR3. The order of the fields is V gene, clone size, J gene, D gene, CDR3 protein, CDR3 DNA. The D gene is left open where the match is weak. Expanded clones get a size class; other rows say once, few or many, or leave the size out.

v_gene: TRBV28
abundance: once
j_gene: TRBJ2-7
d_gene: TRBD1
CDR3aa: CASRPGQGFYEQYF
CDR3nt: TGTGCCAGCAGACCAGGACAGGGGTTCTACGAGCAGTACTTC

v_gene: TRBV9
abundance: once
j_gene: TRBJ2-7
d_gene: -
CDR3aa: CASSEQGSGYEQYF
CDR3nt: TGTGCCAGCAGCGAACAGGGATCGGGCTACGAGCAGTACTTC

v_gene: TRBV3-1/TRBV3-2
abundance: -
j_gene: TRBJ2-7
d_gene: -
CDR3aa: CASSQDMWSSYEQYF
CDR3nt: TGTGCCAGCAGCCAAGATATGTGGAGCTCCTACGAGCAGTACTTC

v_gene: TRBV2
abundance: -
j_gene: TRBJ2-3
d_gene: -
CDR3aa: CAIQPDRVVTDTQYF
CDR3nt: TGTGCCATCCAACCGGACAGAGTGGTCACAGATACGCAGTATTTT

v_gene: TRBV5-1
abundance: -
j_gene: TRBJ1-1
d_gene: -
CDR3aa: CASSLGPGRGTEAFF
CDR3nt: TGCGCCAGCAGCTTGGGCCCAGGGCGGGGAACTGAAGCTTTCTTT

v_gene: TRBV30
abundance: -
j_gene: TRBJ1-6
d_gene: TRBD1
CDR3aa: CAWTAGGISSPLHF
CDR3nt: TGTGCCTGGACGGCAGGGGGGATTAGTTCACCCCTCCACTTT

v_gene: TRBV24-1
abundance: -
j_gene: TRBJ2-2
d_gene: TRBD1
CDR3aa: CATSGQGNTGELFF
CDR3nt: TGTGCCACCAGTGGACAGGGGAACACCGGGGAGCTGTTTTTT

v_gene: TRBV28
abundance: -
j_gene: TRBJ1-2
d_gene: -
CDR3aa: CASLGGVHYGYTF
CDR3nt: TGTGCCAGCCTGGGGGGTGTTCATTATGGCTACACCTTC

v_gene: TRBV9
abundance: -
j_gene: TRBJ1-1
d_gene: -
CDR3aa: CASSVRRGRDFSGNTEAFF
CDR3nt: TGTGCCAGCAGCGTCCGCAGGGGTCGAGATTTCTCGGGGAACACTGAAGCTTTCTTT

v_gene: TRBV7-3
abundance: once
j_gene: TRBJ1-1
d_gene: TRBD1
CDR3aa: CASSRDSNTEAFF
CDR3nt: TGTGCCAGCAGCAGGGACAGTAACACTGAAGCTTTCTTT

v_gene: TRBV7-2
abundance: -
j_gene: TRBJ1-5
d_gene: -
CDR3aa: CASSQQGINQPQHF
CDR3nt: TGTGCCAGCAGCCAGCAGGGGATTAATCAGCCCCAGCATTTT

v_gene: TRBV18
abundance: -
j_gene: TRBJ1-1
d_gene: TRBD1
CDR3aa: CASSGPKSGTGGTEAFF
CDR3nt: TGTGCCAGCTCAGGACCAAAATCCGGGACAGGGGGCACTGAAGCTTTCTTT

v_gene: TRBV20-1
abundance: -
j_gene: TRBJ2-1
d_gene: -
CDR3aa: CSARRDNEQFF
CDR3nt: TGCAGTGCTAGGAGGGACAATGAGCAGTTCTTC

v_gene: TRBV7-8
abundance: -
j_gene: TRBJ2-7
d_gene: TRBD2
CDR3aa: CASSRTSGGYEQYF
CDR3nt: TGTGCCAGCAGTCGTACTAGCGGGGGTTACGAGCAGTACTTC

v_gene: TRBV25-1
abundance: -
j_gene: TRBJ2-7
d_gene: TRBD1
CDR3aa: CATEMTGGSNYEQYF
CDR3nt: TGTGCCACCGAAATGACAGGGGGAAGTAACTACGAGCAGTACTTC